The 25 T cell receptor beta chains listed next were all sequenced from one sample in a study of CXCR3-negative and CXCR3-positive naive CD8 T cells. It was by 5' RACE with UMI labels that the TRB cDNA libraries were prepared. Using the 5' RACE reads, TCRdb records one entry per CDR3 protein without DNA. The ten most abundant clones cover less than 5% of a sample with around 24,000 distinct CDR3 sequences. Sequenced input: naive CXCR3- CD8+ T cells from blood. Documented subset: CD45RO-CCR7+CD27+CD95- naive CD8+ T cells lacking CXCR3 (TNR3-). These receptors were taken from a human donor in good health. Some clones in this sample may be carry-over from other donors' samples.

The chain employs TRBV28 and TRBJ1-2; TCRdb proposes TRBD1, but this gene call is untestable without DNA. The CDR3 is made up of 16 amino acids. CDR1 and CDR2 from the germline V gene are MDHEN and SYDVKM. The chain's CDR3 is CASSLGTGGSAYSYTF.

The rearrangement joins TRBV7-6 to TRBJ1-5. Germline assignment: CDR1 SGHVS and CDR2 FNYEAQ. The CDR3 has 19 amino acids. CDR3 residues: CASSFGGSGQGWANQPQHF.

This chain joins TRBV11-2 and TRBJ1-3. There are 16 residues in the CDR3. Per the germline V gene, CDR1 is SGHAT and CDR2 is FQNNGV. The CDR3 region is CASSRGGVTLGNTIYF.

This chain uses TRBV20-1 with TRBJ2-5. This CDR3 region has 14 residues. From germline, CDR1 is DFQATT and CDR2 SNEGSKA (reference sequence). The CDR3 sequence: CSARVYTDQETQYF.

V usage is TRBV9 and J usage is TRBJ2-7; lacking DNA, the TRBD2 call made by TCRdb goes unchecked. CDR1 is SGDLS, CDR2 YYNGEE, per germline. The CDR3 runs to 17 residues. The CDR3 reads CASSPDPLAGAHYEQYF.

The V call is TRBV7-6, the J call TRBJ1-2. Germline CDR1 reads SGHVS; CDR2 reads FNYEAQ. The CDR3 spans 13 residues. CDR3 amino acids: CASSSYDGNGYTF. Based on the CDR3 plus reference TRBV7-6 and TRBJ1-2, the full variable domain is GAGVSQSPRYKVTKRGQDVALRCDPISGHVSLYWYRQALGQGPEFLTYFNYEAQQDKSGLPNDRFSAERPEGSISTLTIQRTEQRDSAMYRCASSSYDGNGYTFGSGTRLTVV.

CDR3: CASSMTLVTDTQYF. The chain combines TRBV28 with TRBJ2-3. Germline-derived CDR1 and CDR2 are MDHEN and SYDVKM. The CDR3 totals 14 residues.

The J gene is TRBJ2-5, the V gene TRBV29-1; TCRdb's assignment of TRBD1 cannot be checked, as there is no DNA. The germline V gene encodes CDR1 SQVTM and CDR2 ANQGSEA. The CDR3 is 11 residues long. The CDR3 reads CSVGGGETQYF.

The rearrangement links TRBV5-1 to TRBJ2-2; absent DNA, TCRdb's TRBD1 call cannot be checked. The CDR3 spans 17 residues. CDR1 and CDR2 from the germline V gene are SGHRS and YFSETQ. CDR3 amino acids: CASSQFASGGYTGELFF.

The J gene is TRBJ2-4, the V gene TRBV28; TCRdb's D gene call, TRBD1, goes unchecked for lack of DNA. This CDR3 spans 16 amino acids. CDR1 MDHEN and CDR2 SYDVKM come from the germline V gene. The CDR3 protein is CASSPWTGQGKNIQYF.

This rearrangement joins TRBV7-9 to TRBJ1-2; absent DNA, TCRdb's TRBD1 call cannot be checked. Germline CDR1 and CDR2: SEHNR and FQNEAQ (reference sequence). The CDR3 has 18 amino acids. The chain's CDR3 is CASSSPRDRVGARRGYTF.

The V and J genes are TRBV10-3 and TRBJ2-1; the D gene TCRdb calls, TRBD2, cannot be checked with no DNA. The CDR3 covers 12 residues. Germline V gene lookup returns CDR1 ENHRY and CDR2 SYGVKD. CDR3 residues: CAIKGGTYEQFF.

According to its frequency, this clonotype is medium-sized (0.01 to 0.1%). The rearrangement uses TRBV11-3 and TRBJ2-7. CDR1 SGHNT and CDR2 YENEEA come from the germline V gene. The CDR3 consists of 13 residues. The CDR3 region is CASSPPATYEQYF.

V and J are TRBV29-1 and TRBJ2-6; the TRBD1 assignment by TCRdb is unverifiable without DNA. Germline V gene sequence: CDR1 SQVTM, CDR2 ANQGSEA. The CDR3 covers 15 residues. The CDR3 sequence: CSVLRAHSGANVLTF.

The chain recombines TRBV15 with TRBJ1-5. CDR3 size: 14 residues. The germline CDR1 and CDR2 sequences are LNHNV and YYDKDF (reference sequence). CDR3: CATSRDRTDQPQHF.

V is TRBV29-1 and J is TRBJ2-4; TCRdb names TRBD1, which stays unverified in the absence of DNA. CDR1 SQVTM and CDR2 ANQGSEA come from the germline V gene. The CDR3 runs 15 residues. The CDR3 is CSVEIWGGEGSIQYF.

This clonotype registers medium-sized (0.01 to 0.1%) by frequency. This CDR3 is CASSLDSNTGELFF. V is TRBV5-5 and J is TRBJ2-2. The CDR3 runs 14 residues. Germline CDR1 and CDR2: SGHKS and YYEKEE (reference sequence).

The CDR3 protein is CASSYRRGGETQYF. The chain links TRBV6-2 or TRBV6-3 to TRBJ2-5. Germline values: CDR1 MNHEY, CDR2 SVGEGT. The CDR3 is 14 amino acids.

V gene TRBV29-1 combines with J gene TRBJ2-7; TCRdb outputs TRBD1, but without DNA this stays unchecked. The CDR3 runs to 15 residues. Germline assignment: CDR1 SQVTM and CDR2 ANQGSEA. The CDR3 region is CSVVPPGQGNREQYF.

The rearrangement links TRBV5-1 to TRBJ2-7; the D gene TCRdb calls, TRBD1, cannot be checked with no DNA. CDR1 and CDR2 from the germline V gene are SGHRS and YFSETQ. The CDR3 totals 15 residues. This CDR3 is CASSLLRGTVDEQYF.

This chain links TRBV7-9 with TRBJ2-7. This CDR3 region has 11 residues. Germline-derived CDR1 and CDR2 are SEHNR and FQNEAQ (reference sequence). CDR3 residues: CAKRRIYEQYF.

This chain uses TRBV27 with TRBJ2-7; TCRdb's assignment of TRBD1 cannot be checked, as there is no DNA. This CDR3 spans 16 amino acids. Germline V gene lookup returns CDR1 MNHEY and CDR2 SMNVEV (reference sequence). Here the CDR3 reads CASSLIGTGRSYEQYF.

The rearrangement uses TRBV12-5 and TRBJ2-7; the TCRdb D gene call, TRBD1, has no DNA to confirm it. The CDR3 sequence is 14 residues long. CDR1 LGHNT and CDR2 FRNRAP come from the germline V gene. This chain's CDR3 is CASGSWDLIYEQYF.

This chain links TRBV29-1 with TRBJ2-1. The CDR3 loop spans 12 amino acids. CDR1 is SQVTM and CDR2 is ANQGSEA in the germline V gene. CDR3 residues: CSVPDAVDEQFF.

The rearrangement links TRBV21-1 to TRBJ2-7; TCRdb's D call of TRBD1 is untestable without DNA. TRBV21-1 is assigned pseudogene status. CDR3 length: 15 residues. The CDR3 loop is CASRSRVPSTYEQYF.